This T cell receptor (beta chain) was sequenced in a study of cytomegalovirus exposure and HLA in healthy donors. The PCR employed 60 Vbeta primers together with 13 Jbeta primers. Produced via immunoSEQ multiplex PCR; TCRdb's table is partial and in-frame only. This sample has about 140,000 clones, with almost 85% found just once. Germline V gene data show CDR1 as SNHLY and CDR2 as FYNNEI. Trimming took 10 bases from V and 2 from J; bases not matched to a gene: 6. The CDR3 contains 14 residues. The V gene is TRBV2, the J gene TRBJ2-3, with 10 bases that match TRBD1. The TCR was taken from a man aged 25 to 45 in good health and CMV-seropositive. The sample comprised PBMCs. The CDR3 region is CAIRQGANTDTQYF. Written as DNA, the CDR3 is TGTGCCATCAGACAGGGGGCTAACACAGATACGCAGTATTTT.